This T cell receptor beta chain was observed in a study of vaccination effects on CD4 cells after COVID-19. Study background: The vaccine given was either BNT162b2 or mRNA-1273, in two doses.

Antigen-specific CD4+ T cell clonotypes were called by their expansion after viral peptide-pool culture in ViraFEST. Isolating CD4+ T cells followed approximately 10 days of culture. The vaccine recipients had no prior SARS-CoV-2 infection, with negative nucleocapsid antibodies. Half-medium replacement with IL-2 medium occurred on days 3 and 7. With regard to this clone: Its antigen is unidentified.

Libraries were prepared by immunoSEQ multiplex PCR; TCRdb keeps only in-frame clonotypes and omits some of them. Among 30,000 to 35,000 clones, roughly 72% were seen once, and the ten largest hold around 30%. Study-wide results and limits: The study had few convalescent patients and no early post-infection timepoints. Clonal contraction was marked in infection- and vaccine-induced clones late after vaccination.

The starting material was CD4+ T cells from PBMCs cultured with HCoV-OC43 spike peptides, obtained before COVID-19 vaccination. Documented subset: HCoV-OC43 spike overlapping peptide pool stimulation. This TCR was sampled from a human donor who received a COVID-19 vaccine.

The chain's CDR3 is CAWSSGARVGYTF. The CDR3 nucleotides read TGTGCCTGGAGCTCGGGGGCTCGGGTGGGCTACACCTTC. The gene calls are TRBV30 and TRBJ1-2; D possibly corresponds to TRBD1 (6 bases). This CDR3 is 13 amino acids long. CDR1 and CDR2 from the germline V gene are GTSNPN and SVGIG (reference sequence). Trimming shortened V by 3 bases and J by 8 bases, and 16 bases separated the two germline ends.